The 20 T cell receptor beta chains given below trace back to one sample, sequenced in a study of CD8+ T cells in alopecia areata. cDNA serving as the sequencing template came from extracted, reverse transcribed RNA. TCRdb's table, derived via immunoSEQ multiplex PCR, lists solely in-frame clones and lacks some. The sample consists of about 180,000 clones, roughly 59% of them appearing once. The material sequenced was CD4+ T cells sorted from blood, taken at week 0. The source is a human donor with alopecia areata.

This rearrangement joins TRBV29-1 to TRBJ2-2; D might be TRBD1 or TRBD2, each matching 6 bases. The germline CDR1 and CDR2 sequences are SQVTM and ANQGSEA. The CDR3 extends over 14 amino acids. With 6 bases removed from V and 6 bases from J, the gap between germline ends came to 17 bases. The CDR3 sequence: CSVRGAGFAGELFF. CDR3 sequence (DNA): TGCAGCGTAAGGGGGGCCGGGTTCGCCGGGGAGCTGTTTTTT.

The CDR3 protein is CASSGRTVRGAHINIQYF. In DNA, the CDR3 is TGTGCCAGCAGCGGACGGACAGTAAGAGGGGCACACATAAACATTCAGTACTTC. The rearrangement joins TRBV11-3 to TRBJ2-4; a possible D gene is TRBD1 (6 bases). Germline values: CDR1 SGHNT, CDR2 YENEEA. This CDR3 has 18 amino acids. The ends were cut back, 5 bases at V and 6 bases at J, with 26 bases in the middle.

This clone appeared a few times. The chain couples TRBV30 to TRBJ1-1; D gene uncertain. This CDR3 has 11 amino acids. Trimming removed 4 bases from V and 0 bases from J, with 3 bases in between. The germline V gene has CDR1 GTSNPN and CDR2 SVGIG (reference sequence). The CDR3, as DNA: TGTGCCTGGACAGTGAACACTGAAGCTTTCTTT. Translation gives CAWTVNTEAFF. The whole variable domain, filled in from reference TRBV30 and TRBJ1-1, reads SQTIHQWPATLVQPVGSPLSLECTVEGTSNPNLYWYRQAAGRGLQLLFYSVGIGQISSEVPQNLSASRPQDRQFILSSKKLLLSDSGFYLCAWTVNTEAFFGQGTRLTVV.

The chain carries TRBV5-1 and TRBJ2-2, with D possibly being TRBD2 (6 bases). Germline CDR1 and CDR2: SGHRS and YFSETQ. This CDR3 has 15 amino acids. The V end was cut by 5 bases, the J end by 4 bases, with 15 bases between. The CDR3 loop is CASRRDSGVTGELFF. CDR3 in DNA: TGCGCCAGCAGGAGGGACTCCGGCGTCACCGGGGAGCTGTTTTTT.

This clone was observed a handful of times. The CDR3, as DNA: TGCAGCGTTGATGCTAGCACAGATACGCAGTATTTT. It yields the protein CSVDASTDTQYF. The chain has TRBV29-1 and TRBJ2-3; D unclear. The CDR3 totals 12 residues. Trimming removed 3 bases from V and 0 bases from J, with 4 bases in between. Germline V gene data show CDR1 as SQVTM and CDR2 as ANQGSEA.

This rearrangement joins TRBV30 to TRBJ2-2; D gene unclear. Between the trimmed V and J ends, which lost 0 bases and 0 bases, there was a span of 5 bases. The V gene's germline CDR1 is GTSNPN and CDR2 SVGIG (reference sequence). The CDR3 covers 14 residues. The DNA of the CDR3 is TGTGCCTGGAGTGTAGGAGCGAACACCGGGGAGCTGTTTTTT. Its translation: CAWSVGANTGELFF.

About this clone itself: Other DNA sequences in this sample translate to the same CDR3. The rearrangement joins TRBV4-3 to TRBJ2-3; 8 bases fit TRBD2. Germline V CDR1 and CDR2: LGHNA, YSLEER. V dropped 0 bases and J dropped 5; count of bases not matched to a gene: 1. This CDR3 region has 14 residues. CDR3 protein: CASSQDGGGDTQYF. Written as DNA, the CDR3 is TGCGCCAGCAGCCAAGACGGGGGGGGAGATACGCAGTATTTT.

As for this clone: The same CDR3 can be traced to other DNA sequences in this sample. The CDR3 sequence: CASSLGRNTEAFF. For the CDR3, the DNA is TGTGCCAGCAGCTTGGGCAGGAACACTGAAGCTTTCTTT. The chain joins TRBV5-6 to TRBJ1-1, with D unresolved. V lost 0 bases and J 1 base, leaving 4 bases between the germline ends. There are 13 residues in the CDR3. In germline, CDR1 is SGHDT, CDR2 YYEEEE.

This chain connects TRBV19 to TRBJ2-7, with D perhaps matching TRBD2 (6 bases). V was trimmed by 3 bases and J by 4 bases, leaving 13 bases between them. The germline V gene has CDR1 LNHDA and CDR2 SQIVND (reference sequence). This CDR3 spans 14 amino acids. CDR3 sequence reads: CASSIGGSGYEQYF. In nucleotides, the CDR3 is TGTGCCAGTAGTATTGGGGGGAGCGGGTACGAGCAGTACTTC.

The chain uses TRBV29-1 and TRBJ2-6; no firm D call. CDR3 size: 14 residues. The V gene's germline CDR1 is SQVTM and CDR2 ANQGSEA. V dropped 4 bases and J dropped 0 bases, with 7 bases sitting between them. Here the CDR3 DNA reads TGCAGCGTTGTTGATGACTCTGGGGCCAACGTCCTGACTTTC. As protein: CSVVDDSGANVLTF. The full variable domain, rest sourced from reference TRBV29-1 and TRBJ2-6, is SAVISQKPSRDICQRGTSLTIQCQVDSQVTMMFWYRQQPGQSLTLIATANQGSEATYESGFVIDKFPISRPNLTFSTLTVSNMSPEDSSIYLCSVVDDSGANVLTFGAGSRLTVL.

The chain carries TRBV7-2 and TRBJ2-6; D not resolved. There are 14 residues in the CDR3. Looked up from germline, CDR1 is SGHTA and CDR2 is FQGNSA. Trimming stripped 5 bases from V and 2 bases from J, with 7 bases between. Here the CDR3 reads CASSPETGANVLTF. The CDR3 region has the DNA TGTGCCAGCAGCCCCGAAACTGGGGCCAACGTCCTGACTTTC.

V gene TRBV29-1 combines with J gene TRBJ1-2, with 8 bases aligning to TRBD1. Germline assignment: CDR1 SQVTM and CDR2 ANQGSEA. The CDR3 consists of 12 residues. The V gene end was trimmed by 3 bases and the J gene end by 8 bases; junction bases not matched to a gene: 5. In nucleotides, the CDR3 is TGCAGCGTTGAGAGGGACAGGCAGGGCTACACCTTC. Encoded protein: CSVERDRQGYTF.

V is TRBV9 and J is TRBJ2-1, with 7 nucleotides matching TRBD1. V gave up 4 bases and J gave up 7 bases; unmatched junction bases: 11. This CDR3 contains 15 residues. Germline CDR1 and CDR2: SGDLS and YYNGEE. The CDR3 coding sequence is TGTGCCAGCAGCCCAACCAACAGGGGATGGAATGAGCAGTTCTTC. It encodes CASSPTNRGWNEQFF.

This CDR3 is CASSLTGAPLMNTEAFF. The DNA of the CDR3 is TGTGCCAGCAGTCTCACAGGGGCTCCGCTCATGAACACTGAAGCTTTCTTT. The chain carries TRBV9 and TRBJ1-1, with 7 nucleotides matching TRBD1. V lost 5 bases to trimming and J lost 0 bases; unmatched junction nucleotides: 13. CDR3 size: 17 residues. Germline CDR1 is SGDLS and CDR2 is YYNGEE.

V and J are TRBV7-2 and TRBJ1-2; perhaps TRBD1 as D (6 bases). The CDR3 extends over 16 amino acids. Germline V gene lookup returns CDR1 SGHTA and CDR2 FQGNSA. V lost 5 bases, J lost 5 bases, and 21 bases lay in between. The DNA for the CDR3 is TGTGCCAGCAGCACTGTAACCGGACAGCCGACTTATGGCTACACCTTC. Translation: CASSTVTGQPTYGYTF.

The chain joins TRBV2 to TRBJ1-5; no firm D call. This CDR3 spans 15 amino acids. The germline V gene encodes CDR1 SNHLY and CDR2 FYNNEI. The V gene lost 1 base and the J gene lost 2 bases, with 9 bases spanning the gap. The CDR3 coding sequence is TGTGCCAGCAGTGAAGGTGGAGGCGGCAATCAGCCCCAGCATTTT. Protein product: CASSEGGGGNQPQHF.

This sequence joins TRBV29-1 and TRBJ1-2; D remains ambiguous. This CDR3 has 14 amino acids. Trimming removed 0 bases at V and 4 bases at J, with 12 bases between. The germline CDR1 and CDR2 sequences are SQVTM and ANQGSEA. Here the CDR3 DNA reads TGCAGCGTTGAAGATCAGTGGGAACCCTATGGCTACACCTTC. This sequence encodes CSVEDQWEPYGYTF. Complete variable domain (other parts from reference TRBV29-1 and TRBJ1-2): SAVISQKPSRDICQRGTSLTIQCQVDSQVTMMFWYRQQPGQSLTLIATANQGSEATYESGFVIDKFPISRPNLTFSTLTVSNMSPEDSSIYLCSVEDQWEPYGYTFGSGTRLTVV.

The J gene is TRBJ2-2, the V gene TRBV27; no reliable D call. The CDR3 contains 13 residues. Germline V gene sequence: CDR1 MNHEY, CDR2 SMNVEV (reference sequence). The V end lost 3 bases, the J end lost 6 bases, and 8 bases lay between the germline ends. The CDR3 loop reads CASSFGFPGELFF. Here the CDR3 DNA reads TGTGCCAGCAGTTTTGGGTTTCCCGGGGAGCTGTTTTTT.

This clone was counted a few times. The genes are TRBV7-8 and TRBJ2-4; 8 nucleotides line up with TRBD1. This CDR3 has 15 residues. CDR1 SGHVS and CDR2 FQNEAQ come from the germline V gene. The J segment lost 7 bases and the V segment lost 1 base, leaving 6 bases of the junction unmatched. CDR3 sequence reads: CASSLVTGGNNIQYF. The CDR3 region has the DNA TGTGCCAGCAGCTTAGTAACAGGGGGGAACAACATTCAGTACTTC.

The chain joins TRBV4-1 to TRBJ2-3; the D is unclear. Trimming took off 0 bases at V and 2 bases at J, with 6 bases between the two ends. Germline V gene data show CDR1 as MGHRA and CDR2 as YSYEKL. This CDR3 spans 14 amino acids. The CDR3, as DNA: TGCGCCAGCAGCCAAGACTGGCTCACAGATACGCAGTATTTT. It codes for CASSQDWLTDTQYF.